This T cell receptor (beta chain) appears in the sequencing data of a study of cytomegalovirus exposure and HLA in healthy donors (dated by TCRdb to about 2017). General notes on the study: A later analysis indicated that the 130 or so validation repertoires were generated on the platform also employed for the approximately 670 repertoires of the first cohort. To predict cytomegalovirus infection status, the study combined high-throughput TCR immunosequencing, statistical association of individual TCRs with disease status, and machine learning. The study aimed to test whether signatures of past pathogen exposure could be identified by cataloging public T cell receptors. Along with the 666-subject first cohort, a separate validation cohort of over a hundred different subjects was used.

The CDR3 has 15 amino acids, counting the end cysteine and phenylalanine. Left in the record is the CDR3 DNA by itself, 45 bases read in frame from the first base. The junction carries 10 bases between V and J, which are trimmed by 0 bases and 1 base respectively. Looking up the germline V gene yields CDR1 SGDLS and CDR2 YYNGEE. Separate from the approximately 700-subject first cohort, the validation cohort of roughly 130 subjects was the group to which the donors belonged. The library was generated by the immunoSEQ multiplex PCR assay. The authors' analysis ran thus. A statistical classification framework was built for diagnosing cytomegalovirus status from the catalog of TCR beta chain sequences. Held by TCRdb, this immuneACCESS table contains in-frame sequences only and omits some clones. Under half of the omission traces to an unresolved V gene where checked; the cause of the rest is unknown. Clone size and V and J calls were adopted from that table, with D and trimming inferred from the DNA. A total of about 60,000 clones appear in this sample, approximately 96% of them only once. 0.85% to 1% of the sample is held by the ten biggest clonotypes.

Here is what the overall study found, with its caveats: A later analysis had no HLA typing for the validation cohort, so co-occurrence there was scored across all 130 or so repertoires. In vitro tests confirmed that three of the cytomegalovirus-associated TCR beta chains recognize cytomegalovirus antigens. According to the authors, the approach could potentially be generalized to other disease states and immunological phenotypes. Subsequent analysis determined that TCRs grouped into clusters in the first cohort also showed a tendency toward co-occurrence across the 130 or so validation repertoires, and roughly 94% of cluster scores exceeded 0. The classifier was reported to diagnose cytomegalovirus status with high specificity and sensitivity in both the original and validation cohorts. While some public TCRs were present in many individuals, most TCR sequences turned up only very rarely across donors. In the study, around 150 TCR beta chains were listed as associated with cytomegalovirus.

Concerning this clone: It has no known antigen specificity. Qualities for individual bases were not recorded, and no much larger clone is one base off.

The sequenced material came from PBMCs. This sequence was found in a man aged 18 to 29 in good health and CMV-seronegative. The rearrangement joined TRBV9 to TRBJ2-5; TRBD2 could be the D gene, as 6 bases match. The DNA sequence is TGTGCCAGCAGCGTAGGGGGAGGTTCCCAAGAGACCCAGTACTTC. Translation gives CASSVGGGSQETQYF.